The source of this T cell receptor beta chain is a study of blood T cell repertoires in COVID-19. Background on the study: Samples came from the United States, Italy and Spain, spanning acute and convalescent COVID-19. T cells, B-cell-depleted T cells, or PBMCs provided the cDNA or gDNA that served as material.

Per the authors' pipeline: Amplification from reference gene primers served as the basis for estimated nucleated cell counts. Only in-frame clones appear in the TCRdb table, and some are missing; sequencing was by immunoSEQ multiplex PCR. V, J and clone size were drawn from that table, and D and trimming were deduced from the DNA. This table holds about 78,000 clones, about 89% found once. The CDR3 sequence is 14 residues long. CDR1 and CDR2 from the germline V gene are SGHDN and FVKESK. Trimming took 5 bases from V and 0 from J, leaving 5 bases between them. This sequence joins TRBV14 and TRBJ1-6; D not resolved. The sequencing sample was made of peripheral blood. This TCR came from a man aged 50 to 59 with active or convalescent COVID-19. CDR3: CASSYPSYNSPLHF. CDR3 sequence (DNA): TGTGCCAGCAGCTATCCCTCCTATAATTCACCCCTCCACTTT.